This T cell receptor beta chain comes out of a study of control samples from healthy donors and cancer patients (dated by TCRdb to 2018 to 2020). Comment on this clone: Its antigen is still unknown. Base qualities are not provided; no much larger clone lies one nucleotide away.

Library preparation was by the immunoSEQ multiplex PCR assay. TCRdb provides this immuneACCESS table in a form limited to in-frame rearrangements. Some clones are lacking; in checked studies, under half of them reflect an unresolved V gene, and why the rest are absent is not known. The sample table records about 46,000 clones; around nine tenths of these occur just once. Approximately 40% of the sample is held by the ten biggest clonotypes. V and J are truncated by 7 bases and 0 bases respectively, leaving an intervening sequence of 13 bases. The CDR3 sequence holds 14 residues, the cysteine and phenylalanine included. Of all the DNA, just the CDR3 is kept, 42 bases in frame from base 1. In the germline V gene, CDR1 corresponds to SQVTM and CDR2 to ANQGSEA.

The chain uses TRBV29-1 and TRBJ2-1; the D match is possibly TRBD1 or TRBD2, with 5 bases aligned in each. The receptor was isolated from a middle-aged man with head and neck cancer. The sample was PBMCs. The CDR3 reads CSAEGTDSYNEQFF. Read as DNA, the sequence is TGCAGCGCCGAGGGGACGGACTCCTACAATGAGCAGTTCTTC.